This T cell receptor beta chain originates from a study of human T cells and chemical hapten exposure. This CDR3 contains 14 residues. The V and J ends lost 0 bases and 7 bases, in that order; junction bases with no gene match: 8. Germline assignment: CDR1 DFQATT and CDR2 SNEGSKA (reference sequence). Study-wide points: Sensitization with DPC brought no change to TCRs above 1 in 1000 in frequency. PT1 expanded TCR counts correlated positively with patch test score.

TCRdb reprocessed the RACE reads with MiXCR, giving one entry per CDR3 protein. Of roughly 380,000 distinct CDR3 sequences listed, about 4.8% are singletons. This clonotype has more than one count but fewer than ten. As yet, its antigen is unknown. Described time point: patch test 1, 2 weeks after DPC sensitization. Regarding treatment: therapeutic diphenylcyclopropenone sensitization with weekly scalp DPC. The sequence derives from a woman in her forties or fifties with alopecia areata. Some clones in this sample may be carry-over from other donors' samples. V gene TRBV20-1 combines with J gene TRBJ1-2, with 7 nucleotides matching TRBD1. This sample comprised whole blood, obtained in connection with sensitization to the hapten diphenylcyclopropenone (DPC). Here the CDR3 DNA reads TGCAGTGCTAGAGATCTGGGACAGACGGGTGGCTACACCTTC. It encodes CSARDLGQTGGYTF.